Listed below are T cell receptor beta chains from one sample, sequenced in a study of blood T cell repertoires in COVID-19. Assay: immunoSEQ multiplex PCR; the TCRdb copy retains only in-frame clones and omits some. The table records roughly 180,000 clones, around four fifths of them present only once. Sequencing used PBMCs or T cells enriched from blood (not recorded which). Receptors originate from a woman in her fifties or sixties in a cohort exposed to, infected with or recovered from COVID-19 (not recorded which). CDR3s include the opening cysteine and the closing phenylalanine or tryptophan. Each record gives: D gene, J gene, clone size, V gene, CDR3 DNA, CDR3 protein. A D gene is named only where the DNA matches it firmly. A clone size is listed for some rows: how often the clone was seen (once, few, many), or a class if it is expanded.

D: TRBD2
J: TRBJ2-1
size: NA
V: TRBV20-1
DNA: TGCAGTGCTAGTCAAACTAGCGGGGGGAACAATGAGCAGTTCTTC
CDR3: CSASQTSGGNNEQFF

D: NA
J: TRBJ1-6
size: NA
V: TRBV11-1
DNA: TGTGCCAGCAGCCGAACAGGGAACAATTCACCCCTCCACTTT
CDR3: CASSRTGNNSPLHF

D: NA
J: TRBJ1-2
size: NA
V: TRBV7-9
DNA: TGTGCCAGCAGCTTAACCAATGGGGCCCTAGTCACCTTC
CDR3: CASSLTNGALVTF

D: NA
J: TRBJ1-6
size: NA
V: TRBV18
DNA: TGTGCCAGCTCACAAGACACTCGCAATTCACCCCTCCACTTT
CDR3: CASSQDTRNSPLHF

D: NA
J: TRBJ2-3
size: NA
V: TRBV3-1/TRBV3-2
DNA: TGTGCCAGCAGCCAAGGTACCGACAGATCCGATACGCAGTATTTT
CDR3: CASSQGTDRSDTQYF

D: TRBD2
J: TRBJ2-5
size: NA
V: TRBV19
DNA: TGTGCCAGTTCCCCTATGGAGGGCGGGGGTGGAGAGACCCAGTACTTC
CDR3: CASSPMEGGGGETQYF

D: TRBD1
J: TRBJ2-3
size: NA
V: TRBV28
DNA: TGTGCCAGCAGTTTACCCAGTCCCGGGACAGGGACCAGGACAGATACGCAGTATTTT
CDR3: CASSLPSPGTGTRTDTQYF

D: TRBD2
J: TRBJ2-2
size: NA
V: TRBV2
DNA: TGTGCCAGCAGGAGCGGGGACACCGGGGAGCTGTTTTTT
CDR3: CASRSGDTGELFF

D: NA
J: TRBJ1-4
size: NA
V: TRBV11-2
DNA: TGTGCCAGCAACGATGGGCCTGAAAAACTGTTTTTT
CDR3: CASNDGPEKLFF

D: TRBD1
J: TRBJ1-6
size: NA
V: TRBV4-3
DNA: TGCGCCAGCAGCCAATTGGGGACAGGGAATTCACCCCTCCACTTT
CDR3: CASSQLGTGNSPLHF

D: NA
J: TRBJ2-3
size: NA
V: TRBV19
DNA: TGTGCCAGTAGTATAGTTAGCTATAGCACAGATACGCAGTATTTT
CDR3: CASSIVSYSTDTQYF

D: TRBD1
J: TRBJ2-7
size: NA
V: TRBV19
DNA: TGTGCCAGGACAGGGGGCCGCCGACTGGTAGAGCAGTACTTC
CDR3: CARTGGRRLVEQYF

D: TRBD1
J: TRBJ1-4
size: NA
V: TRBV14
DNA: TGTGCCAGCAGCCCCGGGGACAGGGGAACCCCCCACAAACTGTTTTTT
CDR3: CASSPGDRGTPHKLFF

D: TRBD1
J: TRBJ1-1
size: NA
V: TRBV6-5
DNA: TGTGCCAGCAGTTCCGTGACAGGGCAAGCTTTCTTT
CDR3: CASSSVTGQAFF

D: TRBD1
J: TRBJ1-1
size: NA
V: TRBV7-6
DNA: TGTGCCAGCAGCCTAGGGACAGGTCATAGTGGGACTGAAGCTTTCTTT
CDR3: CASSLGTGHSGTEAFF

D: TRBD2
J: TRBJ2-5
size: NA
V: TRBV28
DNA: TGTGCCAGCAGTCCACAAAAACTAGCGAAAGAGACCCAGTACTTC
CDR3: CASSPQKLAKETQYF

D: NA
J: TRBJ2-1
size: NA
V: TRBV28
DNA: TGTGCCAGCAGTCCAGGGGCCTCCTACAATGAGCAGTTCTTC
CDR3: CASSPGASYNEQFF

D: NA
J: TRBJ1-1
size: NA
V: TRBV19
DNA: TGTGCCAGTAGTATAGGAACGGGAGTTCTGACTGAAGCTTTCTTT
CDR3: CASSIGTGVLTEAFF

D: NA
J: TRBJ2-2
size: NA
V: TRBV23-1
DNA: TGCGCCAGCAGTTACGGAACAGGAGACATCAACACCGGGGAGCTGTTTTTT
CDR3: CASSYGTGDINTGELFF

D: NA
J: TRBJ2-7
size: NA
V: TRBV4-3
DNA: TGCGCCAGCAGCCAAGATATAGGGACTGGCTCCTACGAGCAGTACTTC
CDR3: CASSQDIGTGSYEQYF

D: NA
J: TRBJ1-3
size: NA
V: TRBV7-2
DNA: TGTGCCAGCAGCTCCCAGGGAAACACCATATATTTT
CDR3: CASSSQGNTIYF

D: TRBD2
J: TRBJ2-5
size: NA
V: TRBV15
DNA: TGTGCCACCAGCACCGGACTAGCGGGGGAGGGAGAGACCCAGTACTTC
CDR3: CATSTGLAGEGETQYF

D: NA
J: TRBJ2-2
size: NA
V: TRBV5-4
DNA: TGTGCCAGCAGCTTGGGGCCATCTAACACCGGGGAGCTGTTTTTT
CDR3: CASSLGPSNTGELFF

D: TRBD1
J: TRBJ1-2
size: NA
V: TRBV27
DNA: TGTGCCAGCAGGACAGGGGCCGAGCGGGCTAACTATGGCTACACCTTC
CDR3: CASRTGAERANYGYTF

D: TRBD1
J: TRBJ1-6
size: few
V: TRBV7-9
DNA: TGTGCCAGCAGCTCGAACTTCAGACCGGGACAGTATAATTCACCCCTCCACTTT
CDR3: CASSSNFRPGQYNSPLHF

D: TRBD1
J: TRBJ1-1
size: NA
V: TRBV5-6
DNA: TGTGCCAGCAGCCAGCGACGGACAGGGGTCATGAACACTGAAGCTTTCTTT
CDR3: CASSQRRTGVMNTEAFF

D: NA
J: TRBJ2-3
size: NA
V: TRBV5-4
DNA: TGTGCCAGCAGCTTGGTGGCTCTAGGACAGAGCACAGATACGCAGTATTTT
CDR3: CASSLVALGQSTDTQYF

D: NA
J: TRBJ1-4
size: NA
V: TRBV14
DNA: TGTGCCAGCAGCCCGGGAGTGGATGAAAAACTGTTTTTT
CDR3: CASSPGVDEKLFF

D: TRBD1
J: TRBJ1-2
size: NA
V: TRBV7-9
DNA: TGTGCCAGCAGCTTAGGAACTTCAGGGGGAGGCTACACCTTC
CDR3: CASSLGTSGGGYTF

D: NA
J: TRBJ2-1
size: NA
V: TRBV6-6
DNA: TGTGCCAGCAGTACGACTGGTAATGAGCAGTTCTTC
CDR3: CASSTTGNEQFF

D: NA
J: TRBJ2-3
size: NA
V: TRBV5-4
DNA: TGTGCCAGCAGCTCTCCTAGCGCCGCCGGCACAGATACGCAGTATTTT
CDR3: CASSSPSAAGTDTQYF

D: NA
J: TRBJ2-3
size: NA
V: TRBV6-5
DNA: TGTGCCAGCACATCGACTGCAGATACGCAGTATTTT
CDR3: CASTSTADTQYF

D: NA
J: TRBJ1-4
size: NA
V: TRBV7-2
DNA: TGTGCCAGCAGCTTAAAGGACTTGGGGGGAAAACTGTTTTTT
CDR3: CASSLKDLGGKLFF

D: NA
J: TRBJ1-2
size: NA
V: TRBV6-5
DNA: TGTGCCAGCAGTTTCTACTCGGGACTCACCTGGGGTGGCTACACCTTC
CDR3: CASSFYSGLTWGGYTF

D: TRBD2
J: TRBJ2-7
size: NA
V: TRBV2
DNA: TGTGCCAGCGGGGGACTAGGTGGTTACGAGCAGTACTTC
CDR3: CASGGLGGYEQYF

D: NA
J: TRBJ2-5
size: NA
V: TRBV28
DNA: TGTGCCAGCAGTAAGGCGGACCAAGAGACCCAGTACTTC
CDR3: CASSKADQETQYF

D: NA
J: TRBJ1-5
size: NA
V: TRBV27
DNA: TGTGCCAGCAGCTCAAAGTACACAGGGCCTCAGCCCCAGCATTTT
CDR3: CASSSKYTGPQPQHF

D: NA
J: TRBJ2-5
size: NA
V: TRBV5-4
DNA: TGTGCCAGCAGCCTTAGGCAGGACCAAGAGACCCAGTACTTC
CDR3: CASSLRQDQETQYF

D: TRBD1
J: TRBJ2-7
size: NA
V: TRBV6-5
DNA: TGTGCCAGCAGTTCAGGGGGCTCCTACGAGCAGTACTTC
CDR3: CASSSGGSYEQYF

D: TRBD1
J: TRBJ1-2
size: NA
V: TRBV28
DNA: TGTGCCAGCAGCCCGGGACAGGGTCATAGCTATGGCTACACCTTC
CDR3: CASSPGQGHSYGYTF

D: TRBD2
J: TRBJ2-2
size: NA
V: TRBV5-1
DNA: TGCGCCAGCAGTTGGAAGCGGGGGAAGAACACCGGGGAGCTGTTTTTT
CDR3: CASSWKRGKNTGELFF

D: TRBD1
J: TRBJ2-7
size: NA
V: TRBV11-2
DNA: TGTGCCAGCAGCTTCGGGACAGGGATCTCCTACGAGCAGTACTTC
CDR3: CASSFGTGISYEQYF

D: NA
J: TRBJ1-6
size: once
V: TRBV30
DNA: TGTGCCTGGAGTGTCCCTGATAATTCACCCCTCCACTTT
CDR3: CAWSVPDNSPLHF

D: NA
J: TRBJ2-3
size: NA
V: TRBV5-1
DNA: TGCGCCAGCAGCCGTACGGGGTCCGGCACAGATACGCAGTATTTT
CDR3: CASSRTGSGTDTQYF

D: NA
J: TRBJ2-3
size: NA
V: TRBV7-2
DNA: TGTGCCAGCAGCTCACAGTTAAGCACAGATACGCAGTATTTT
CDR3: CASSSQLSTDTQYF

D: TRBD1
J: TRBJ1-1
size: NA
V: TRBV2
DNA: TGTGCCAGCAGCGATTCGGGACAGGGTAACGTAGCTTTCTTT
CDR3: CASSDSGQGNVAFF

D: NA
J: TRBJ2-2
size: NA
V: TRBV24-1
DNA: TGTGCCACCAGTGATGCGGGCAGGGGAAAGACCGGGGAGCTGTTTTTT
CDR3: CATSDAGRGKTGELFF

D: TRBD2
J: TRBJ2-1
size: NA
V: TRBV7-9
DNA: TGTGCCAGCAGCTTAGGGTCTAGCGGGAGGTCTTTCCCTGAGCAGTTCTTC
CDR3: CASSLGSSGRSFPEQFF

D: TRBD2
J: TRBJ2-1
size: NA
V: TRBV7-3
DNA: TGTGCCAGCAGCTTAGCGGGAGGCACTTACAATGAGCAGTTCTTC
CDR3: CASSLAGGTYNEQFF

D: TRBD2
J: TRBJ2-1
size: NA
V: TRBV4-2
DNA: TGTGCCAGCAGCCAAGGTAACAGCGGGGACCATGAGCAGTTCTTC
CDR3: CASSQGNSGDHEQFF

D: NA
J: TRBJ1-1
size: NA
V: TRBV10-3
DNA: TGTGCCATCAGTGGCGGGGACGGGAACACTGAAGCTTTCTTT
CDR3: CAISGGDGNTEAFF

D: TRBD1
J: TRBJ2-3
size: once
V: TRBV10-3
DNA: TGTGCCATCAGTGAGGGACAGGGAGATACGCAGTATTTT
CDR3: CAISEGQGDTQYF

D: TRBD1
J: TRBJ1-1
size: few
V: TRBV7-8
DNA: TGTGCCAGCAGCTTTCCGGGACAGGGACTGAACACTGAAGCTTTCTTT
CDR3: CASSFPGQGLNTEAFF

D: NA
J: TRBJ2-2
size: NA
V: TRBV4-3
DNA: TGCGCCAGCAGCCAAGCAAGACCTAGCACCGGGGAGCTGTTTTTT
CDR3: CASSQARPSTGELFF

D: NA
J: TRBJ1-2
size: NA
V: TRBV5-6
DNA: TGTGCCAGCAGCTCTAAGGGGGTGGACGGCTACACCTTC
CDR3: CASSSKGVDGYTF

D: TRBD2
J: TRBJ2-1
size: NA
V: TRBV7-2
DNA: TGTGCCAGCAGACTAGCAGCGGGGTCATACAATGAGCAGTTCTTC
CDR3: CASRLAAGSYNEQFF

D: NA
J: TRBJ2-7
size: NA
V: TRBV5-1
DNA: TGCGCCAGCAGCTTGCGTCTCGGAGACAGGTTTCACGAGCAGTACTTC
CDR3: CASSLRLGDRFHEQYF

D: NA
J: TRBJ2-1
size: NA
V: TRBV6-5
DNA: TGTGCCAGCCTTCAATCGGGGAGTTCCTACAATGAGCAGTTCTTC
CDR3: CASLQSGSSYNEQFF

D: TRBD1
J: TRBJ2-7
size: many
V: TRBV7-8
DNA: TGTGCCAGCAGCTTAGGACAGGGCAACGAGCAGTACTTC
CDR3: CASSLGQGNEQYF